This T cell receptor (beta chain) was captured in a study of cytomegalovirus exposure and HLA in healthy donors. About the study: Clustering assigned 70% to 85% of the roughly 370 genotyped donors to the Caucasian-associated ancestry cluster. Study-level results: TCR sequences were mostly rare, though some public TCRs occurred in many donors. It was reportedly the case that the classifier diagnosed cytomegalovirus status with high specificity and sensitivity.

Trimming took 2 bases from V and 3 from J, leaving 14 bases between them. This CDR3 region has 15 residues. Germline V gives CDR1 MNHNS, CDR2 SASEGT. About this clone itself: The target antigen is unknown.

Primers included in the PCR were 60 Vbeta and 13 Jbeta primers. Libraries were prepared by immunoSEQ multiplex PCR; TCRdb keeps only in-frame clonotypes and omits some of them. The data hold roughly 200,000 clones, with approximately 85% observed a single time. This receptor was taken from a woman in her forties or fifties in good health and CMV-seronegative. Sequencing used PBMCs. The chain employs TRBV6-1 and TRBJ2-7; D ambiguous. CDR3: CASSEIGGSYYEQYF. The DNA for the CDR3 is TGTGCCAGCAGTGAAATAGGCGGCAGCTACTACGAGCAGTACTTC.